This T cell receptor (beta chain) came from a study of post-analysis software for immune sequencing data. Looking at the study overall: The disease courses spanned relapsing-remitting, secondary progressive and progressive-relapsing forms of multiple sclerosis.

Note on this clonotype: As yet, its antigen is unknown.

Regarding the study as a whole: Compared against controls, patients with multiple sclerosis displayed significantly lower normalized Chao1 diversity. The study found TRBV5-6, TRBV5-1 and TRBV20-1 among a few TRBV segments more frequent in patients than controls. Samples from one preparation batch, clustered by F measure, grouped strongly together.

This CDR3 is 16 amino acids long. The V gene lost 1 base and the J gene lost 2 bases, with 9 bases spanning the gap. CDR1 and CDR2 (germline): SGHDN, FVKESK. Sequencing libraries made from TCR beta cDNA carried unique molecular identifiers. Each CDR3 protein gets one entry after TCRdb re-called the PCR reads with MiXCR. This table holds around 260,000 distinct CDR3 sequences, 35% to 40% found once. The genes are TRBV14 and TRBJ2-6; D is tentatively TRBD1 or TRBD2 (5 bases each). The receptor comes from a girl under 18 with multiple sclerosis. Sequenced: blood. DNA of the CDR3: TGTGCCAGCAGCCAAGTTCGGGGCACTGGGGCCAACGTCCTGACTTTC. Its translation: CASSQVRGTGANVLTF. The entire variable domain, with the rest obtained from reference TRBV14 and TRBJ2-6, is as follows: EAGVTQFPSHSVIEKGQTVTLRCDPISGHDNLYWYRRVMGKEIKFLLHFVKESKQDESGMPNNRFLAERTGGTYSTLKVQPAELEDSGVYFCASSQVRGTGANVLTFGAGSRLTVL.